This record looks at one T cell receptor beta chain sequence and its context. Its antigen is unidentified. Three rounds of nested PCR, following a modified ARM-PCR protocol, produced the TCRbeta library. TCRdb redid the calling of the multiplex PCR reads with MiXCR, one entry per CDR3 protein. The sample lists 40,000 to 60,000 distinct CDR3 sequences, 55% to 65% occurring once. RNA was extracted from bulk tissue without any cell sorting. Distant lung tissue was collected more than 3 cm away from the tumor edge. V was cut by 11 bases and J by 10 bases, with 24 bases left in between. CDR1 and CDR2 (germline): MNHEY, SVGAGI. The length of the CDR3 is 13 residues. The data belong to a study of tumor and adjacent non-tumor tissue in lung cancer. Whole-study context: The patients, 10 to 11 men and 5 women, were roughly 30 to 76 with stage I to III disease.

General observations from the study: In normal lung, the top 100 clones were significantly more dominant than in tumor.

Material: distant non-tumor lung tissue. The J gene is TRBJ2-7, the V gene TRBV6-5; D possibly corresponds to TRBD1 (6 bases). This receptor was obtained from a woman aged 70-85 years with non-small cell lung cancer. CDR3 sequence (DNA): TGTGCCGCCACGGGACAAGGTCGCATCGATCAGTACTTC. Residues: CAATGQGRIDQYF.